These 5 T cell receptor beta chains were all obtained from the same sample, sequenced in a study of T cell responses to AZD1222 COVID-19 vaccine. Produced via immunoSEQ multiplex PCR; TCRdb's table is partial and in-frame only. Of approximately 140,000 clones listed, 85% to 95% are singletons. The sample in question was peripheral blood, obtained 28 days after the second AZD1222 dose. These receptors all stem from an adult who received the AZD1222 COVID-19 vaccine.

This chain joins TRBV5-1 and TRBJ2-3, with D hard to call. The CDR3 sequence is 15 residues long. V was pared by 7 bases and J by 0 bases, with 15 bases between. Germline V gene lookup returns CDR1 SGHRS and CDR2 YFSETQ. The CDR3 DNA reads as TGCGCCAGCCGCATTAACGGTCAGAGCACAGATACGCAGTATTTT. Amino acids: CASRINGQSTDTQYF.

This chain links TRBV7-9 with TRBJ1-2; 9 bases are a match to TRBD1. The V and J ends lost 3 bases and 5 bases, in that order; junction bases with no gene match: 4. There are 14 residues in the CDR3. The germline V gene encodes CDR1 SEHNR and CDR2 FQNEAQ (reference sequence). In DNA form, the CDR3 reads TGTGCCAGCAGCTTCGCTGGACAGGGGTATGGCTACACCTTC. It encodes CASSFAGQGYGYTF.

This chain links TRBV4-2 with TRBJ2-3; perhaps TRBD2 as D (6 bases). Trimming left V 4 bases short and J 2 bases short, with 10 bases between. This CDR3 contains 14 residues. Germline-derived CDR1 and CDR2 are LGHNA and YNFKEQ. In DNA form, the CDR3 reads TGTGCCAGCAGCCTTCCTAGCGACACAGATACGCAGTATTTT. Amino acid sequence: CASSLPSDTDTQYF.

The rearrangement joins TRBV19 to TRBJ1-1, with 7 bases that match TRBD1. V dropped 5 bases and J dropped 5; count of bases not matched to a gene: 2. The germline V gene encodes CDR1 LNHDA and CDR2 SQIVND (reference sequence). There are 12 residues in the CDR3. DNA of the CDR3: TGTGCCAGTAGTTTGGGACAGACTGAAGCTTTCTTT. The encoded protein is CASSLGQTEAFF.

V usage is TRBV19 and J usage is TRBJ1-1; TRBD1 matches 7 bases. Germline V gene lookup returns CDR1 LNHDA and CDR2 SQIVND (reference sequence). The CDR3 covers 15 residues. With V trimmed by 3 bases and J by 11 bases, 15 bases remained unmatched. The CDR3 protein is CASSIRKGAGMGAFF. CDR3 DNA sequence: TGTGCCAGTAGTATTAGGAAGGGGGCTGGTATGGGTGCTTTCTTT.